These T cell receptor beta chains were read from a single sample in a study of blood T cells in healthy people across ages. MiXCR was run by TCRdb on the 5' RACE reads, yielding one entry per CDR3 protein. The table shows about 650,000 distinct CDR3 sequences, with over 40% occurring only once. The sequenced sample was blood. These receptors all stem from an elderly woman in good health. Both conserved end residues are part of each CDR3. D genes are given only for firm matches. A clone size is listed for some rows: how often the clone was seen (once, few, many), or a class if it is expanded.

>TRBV5-1|TRBJ2-3|many|.
CASRDSDYRSTDTQYF
TGCGCCAGCAGAGATTCGGACTACCGTAGCACAGATACGCAGTATTTT
>TRBV3-1|TRBJ1-5|.|.
CASSQETDQPQHF
TGTGCCAGCAGCCAAGAGACGGACCAGCCCCAGCATTTT
>TRBV28|TRBJ2-7|.|.
CASSLWGARKYEQYF
TGTGCCAGCAGTTTATGGGGGGCGAGAAAGTACGAGCAGTACTTC
>TRBV12-3/TRBV12-4|TRBJ2-1|many|TRBD2
CASGPEGTSFYNEQFF
TGTGCCAGCGGCCCAGAGGGGACTAGCTTCTACAATGAGCAGTTCTTC
>TRBV7-9|TRBJ2-7|.|TRBD1
CASSRPRQGHEQYF
TGTGCCAGCAGCCGCCCAAGACAGGGTCACGAGCAGTACTTC
>TRBV7-9|TRBJ2-1|many|TRBD2
CASSHLVLPTSGSFEQFF
TGTGCCAGCAGCCACCTCGTCCTACCGACTAGCGGGAGCTTTGAGCAGTTCTTC
>TRBV5-6|TRBJ1-2|.|TRBD1
CASSLAALEGTGASYGYTF
TGTGCCAGCAGCTTGGCCGCGTTGGAAGGGACAGGGGCGAGCTATGGCTACACCTTC
>TRBV29-1|TRBJ2-7|many|TRBD2
CSVGTSHEQYF
TGCAGCGTTGGGACTAGCCACGAGCAGTACTTC
>TRBV28|TRBJ1-2|few|TRBD1
CASALDRGRVYGYTF
TGTGCCAGCGCCTTGGACAGGGGGCGAGTCTATGGCTACACCTTC
>TRBV28|TRBJ2-7|.|.
CASVSDEQYF
TGTGCCAGCGTCTCGGACGAGCAGTACTTC
>TRBV2|TRBJ1-4|.|TRBD1
CASSEIGTENAKLFF
TGTGCCAGCAGTGAAATCGGGACAGAAAACGCAAAACTGTTTTTT
>TRBV10-1|TRBJ2-3|few|.
CASSESKSPTGYF
TGCGCCAGCAGTGAGTCGAAGTCCCCCACCGGGTATTTT
>TRBV10-3|TRBJ2-3|.|.
CAISGWDGLPDTQYF
TGTGCCATCAGTGGGTGGGACGGTTTGCCGGATACGCAGTATTTT
>TRBV30|TRBJ2-1|.|.
CAWSVPGSAYNEQFF
TGTGCCTGGAGTGTACCAGGAAGCGCCTACAATGAGCAGTTCTTC
>TRBV7-2|TRBJ2-1|few|.
CASSVEQGRNEQFF
TGTGCCAGCAGCGTAGAACAGGGTCGGAATGAGCAGTTCTTC
>TRBV20-1|TRBJ2-5|.|.
CSARGQDRRETQYF
TGCAGTGCTAGAGGCCAAGACAGGAGGGAGACCCAGTACTTC
>TRBV12-3/TRBV12-4|TRBJ2-1|many|.
CANRKGLVNEQFF
TGTGCTAACCGAAAGGGGCTGGTCAATGAGCAGTTCTTC
>TRBV14|TRBJ2-5|.|.
CASSQGTSGSQETQYF
TGTGCCAGCAGCCAAGGAACCAGCGGGTCCCAAGAGACCCAGTACTTC
>TRBV27|TRBJ2-7|once|.
CASRPGSQGFWEQYF
TGTGCCAGCAGACCGGGTAGTCAGGGTTTTTGGGAGCAGTACTTC
>TRBV5-1|TRBJ2-3|few|TRBD2
CASRLAGRTDTQYF
TGCGCCAGCAGACTAGCGGGGCGCACAGATACGCAGTATTTT
>TRBV3-1|TRBJ1-2|many|.
CASSQVGDGYTF
TGTGCCAGCAGCCAAGTTGGGGATGGCTACACCTTC
>TRBV9|TRBJ2-2|.|.
CASSVVTAGGAGELFF
TGTGCCAGCAGCGTAGTAACAGCCGGAGGGGCCGGGGAGCTGTTTTTT
>TRBV18|TRBJ2-5|.|TRBD1
CASSPTWTGGEQETQYF
TGTGCCAGCTCACCGACGTGGACAGGGGGCGAACAAGAGACCCAGTACTTC
>TRBV4-2|TRBJ2-7|many|.
CASSQETGINSYEQYF
TGTGCCAGCAGCCAGGAGACCGGGATCAACTCCTACGAGCAGTACTTC
>TRBV7-8|TRBJ2-1|.|TRBD1
CAGSSTEGASEQFF
TGTGCCGGCAGCTCTACAGAGGGGGCGAGTGAGCAGTTCTTT
>TRBV12-3/TRBV12-4|TRBJ2-5|.|.
CASTSLAGPYPNEQYF
TGTGCCAGCACCTCCCTAGCAGGGCCCTACCCCAATGAGCAGTACTTC
>TRBV5-1|TRBJ2-1|.|.
CASSLATSKAGEQFF
TGCGCCAGCAGCTTGGCCACGTCCAAAGCCGGTGAGCAGTTCTTC
>TRBV7-3|TRBJ1-2|.|.
CASSLGVTGDYGYTF
TGTGCCAGCAGCTTAGGCGTGACGGGTGACTATGGCTACACCTTC
>TRBV10-3|TRBJ2-5|many|.
CAISVSYTQETQYF
TGTGCCATCAGTGTCAGTTACACCCAAGAGACCCAGTACTTC
>TRBV5-1|TRBJ2-2|.|.
CASSLAGQGTAGELFF
TGCGCCAGCAGCTTGGCCGGTCAGGGTACAGCCGGGGAGCTGTTTTTT
>TRBV25-1|TRBJ1-2|.|.
CASSEWSRGNGYTF
TGTGCCAGCAGTGAATGGAGCAGGGGAAACGGCTACACCTTC
>TRBV20-1|TRBJ2-7|.|TRBD2
CSARAGGGPYEQYF
TGCAGTGCTAGGGCTGGCGGGGGTCCCTACGAGCAGTACTTC
>TRBV18|TRBJ2-7|few|.
CASSPPLVSSYEQYF
TGTGCCAGCTCACCACCGCTGGTAAGCTCCTACGAGCAGTACTTC